The clone carrying this T cell receptor (beta chain) has a handful of counts. Via MiXCR, TCRdb re-called the 5' RACE reads, giving one row per CDR3 protein. Of about 94,000 distinct CDR3 sequences in the sample, less than 15% are singletons; the top ten hold approximately 2.3%. The data belong to a study of early T cells in non-severe SARS-CoV-2 infection. CDR1 and CDR2 from the germline V gene are SGHAT and FQDESV (reference sequence). The CDR3 is 15 amino acids. V was pared by 3 bases and J by 1 base, with 11 bases between. The rearrangement links TRBV11-1 to TRBJ2-3, with a possible D match to TRBD2 (5 bases). Sequenced material: whole blood. The TCR originated in an adult who was a healthcare worker with PCR-confirmed SARS-CoV-2 infection or an uninfected control (not recorded which). The CDR3 DNA is TGTGCCAGCAGCTTCGATTGGCGGGGCACAGATACGCAGTATTTT. Residues: CASSFDWRGTDTQYF.